This T cell receptor beta chain was recovered during a study of low-dose radiotherapy and immunotherapy resistance in tumors. Overall study context: Cyclophosphamide was given intravenously at 200 mg/m2 every two weeks, and each dose came one day before radiation and immunotherapy.

TRAV- and TRBV-specific primers were used for first-strand cDNA, which covered alpha and beta chains. With a constant-region primer and a V-primer adapter, TCRs were subjected to approximately 21 PCR cycles of amplification. In vitro transcription served to amplify the isolated mRNA. TCRdb independently ran MiXCR on the reads; one entry per CDR3 protein. The sample comprises about 80,000 distinct CDR3 sequences, 15% to 20% of which are singletons, and approximately 1.5% rests with the top ten. This clonotype was picked up many times. The time point: after trial treatment. Treatment of the sample: LDRT plus nivolumab, ipilimumab, low-dose cyclophosphamide and aspirin (RACIN trial). Treatment of the donors consisted of nivolumab and ipilimumab (plus aspirin, low-dose cyclophosphamide and low-dose radiotherapy). The CDR3 runs to 16 residues. Germline values: CDR1 MNHEY, CDR2 SVGEGT. V was pared by 4 bases and J by 3 bases, with 7 bases of the junction left unmatched.

The origin of this receptor is a male donor with prostate cancer. V and J are TRBV6-2 or TRBV6-3 and TRBJ2-3, with 10 nucleotides matching TRBD2. Sequencing used PBMCs, obtained after low-dose radiotherapy plus immunotherapy. Here the CDR3 DNA reads TGTGCCAGCAGTTCCCGTTCTAGCGGGGGAACAGATACGCAGTATTTT. This encodes CASSSRSSGGTDTQYF.